Each of the 3 T cell receptor beta chains below was sequenced from the same sample in a study of CXCR3-negative and CXCR3-positive naive CD8 T cells. Study-wide results and limits: TRB CDR3 hydrophobicity was greater in CXCR3-positive naive cells than in CXCR3-negative naive cells.

These receptors' targets are unknown. 5' RACE that incorporated UMI labels was used to prepare the TRB cDNA libraries. Following a re-call of the 5' RACE reads, TCRdb has one entry per CDR3 protein and lacks DNA. This sample's clone table lists under 85,000 distinct CDR3 sequences. The sample consisted of naive CXCR3+ CD8+ T cells from blood. Indicated subset: CD45RO-CCR7+CD27+CD95- naive CD8+ T cells expressing CXCR3 (TNR3+). The receptors come from a human donor in good health. Some clones in this sample may be carry-over from other donors' samples.

CDR3 residues: CASSAPGLVSNEQFF. The rearrangement links TRBV11-3 to TRBJ2-1; TCRdb designates TRBD2, a call that cannot be tested without DNA. The CDR3 spans 15 residues. Germline V gene lookup returns CDR1 SGHNT and CDR2 YENEEA.

The genes are TRBV28 and TRBJ2-1; TCRdb picks TRBD1, but there is no DNA to check that call. CDR3 length equals 14 residues. Germline assignment: CDR1 MDHEN and CDR2 SYDVKM. This chain's CDR3 is CASSLTGLGNEQFF.

The chain joins TRBV11-2 to TRBJ2-1. This CDR3 spans 15 amino acids. Looked up from germline, CDR1 is SGHAT and CDR2 is FQNNGV. CDR3 in amino acids: CASSFYSSPYNEQFF.